The 2 T cell receptor beta chains below were found in one sample sequenced in a study of beta chain features in type 1 diabetes. Every isolated RNA sample was fully reverse transcribed, so sequencing captured expressed TCRB transcripts. Repertoires were generated with immunoSEQ multiplex PCR, while TCRdb's copy carries only in-frame clones and drops some. This table has hundreds of thousands of clones, around 15% appearing once. The specimen sequenced was naive CD4+ T cells from blood. Receptors were obtained from a man between 18 and 29 years old in good health.

The chain recombines TRBV4-1 with TRBJ2-7; TRBD1 matches 9 bases. The CDR3 runs to 14 residues. Losses at the gene ends were 0 bases for V and 5 bases for J; bases not matched to a gene: 2. The germline V gene has CDR1 MGHRA and CDR2 YSYEKL. The CDR3 region has the DNA TGCGCCAGCAGCCAAGAACAGGGGGCCCACGAGCAGTACTTC. Translating gives CASSQEQGAHEQYF.

This clone was seen a few times. This sequence joins TRBV7-2 and TRBJ1-2, with D perhaps TRBD1 (6 bases). CDR1 SGHTA and CDR2 FQGNSA come from the germline V gene. The CDR3 contains 16 residues. The V end was cut by 6 bases, the J end by 4 bases, with 21 bases between. CDR3 coding DNA: TGTGCCAGCAGGCCGGACAGTACTCCTGTTACCTATGGCTACACCTTC. Translated, it gives CASRPDSTPVTYGYTF.